What follows are 28 T cell receptor beta chains derived from one specimen sequenced in a study of blood T cells in healthy people across ages. Then a second PCR, running about 7 to 11 cycles, was carried out with a sample-barcoded 5' primer and a J-beta primer mix. MiXCR, run by TCRdb on the 5' RACE reads, gives a single entry per CDR3 protein. The sample contains roughly 2 million distinct CDR3 sequences, about 50% of which appear only once. Specimen: blood. Source of these receptors: a woman aged 40 to 49 in good health.

This clonotype showed up many times. The V and J genes are TRBV5-1 and TRBJ2-3; 8 bases fit TRBD2. This CDR3 spans 14 amino acids. V dropped 4 bases and J dropped 2; count of bases not matched to a gene: 3. The germline gives CDR1 SGHRS, CDR2 YFSETQ. DNA of the CDR3: TGCGCCAGCAGCACTAGCGGCCCCACAGATACGCAGTATTTT. Its translation is CASSTSGPTDTQYF. The full variable domain, in which reference TRBV5-1 and TRBJ2-3 provide the parts outside the CDR3, is KAGVTQTPRYLIKTRGQQVTLSCSPISGHRSVSWYQQTPGQGLQFLFEYFSETQRNKGNFPGRFSGRQFSNSRSEMNVSTLELGDSALYLCASSTSGPTDTQYFGPGTRLTVL.

The V and J genes are TRBV6-1 and TRBJ1-1; the D is unclear. The CDR3 has 13 amino acids. V was clipped by 7 bases and J by 1 base, with 10 bases between them. The germline V gene has CDR1 MNHNS and CDR2 SASEGT. The CDR3 sequence: CASKDTANTEAFF. The DNA of the CDR3 is TGTGCCAGCAAAGATACAGCGAACACTGAAGCTTTCTTT.

This sequence joins TRBV27 and TRBJ2-7; D possibly matches TRBD1 or TRBD2 (6 bases each). This CDR3 spans 15 amino acids. V was shortened by 5 bases and J by 2 bases, with 16 bases between the two germline ends. Germline V lookup: CDR1 MNHEY, CDR2 SMNVEV (reference sequence). CDR3 protein: CASSPVGGHTYEQYF. The CDR3 DNA reads TGTGCCAGCAGTCCTGTAGGGGGGCACACCTACGAGCAGTACTTC.

This clonotype was observed a single time. The chain uses TRBV9 and TRBJ1-6; D not certain. The V and J ends lost 1 base and 7 bases respectively, with 3 bases between them. The germline V gene has CDR1 SGDLS and CDR2 YYNGEE. The CDR3 is 12 amino acids. The CDR3 reads CASSVTNSPLHF. In DNA, the CDR3 is TGTGCCAGCAGCGTAACAAATTCACCCCTCCACTTT.

This rearrangement joins TRBV7-2 to TRBJ1-2; D gene ambiguous. The CDR3 covers 15 residues. Germline CDR1 SGHTA, CDR2 FQGNSA. V lost 0 bases, J lost 4 bases, and 12 bases lay in between. CDR3 amino acids: CASSLAPGDGYGYTF. CDR3 nucleotide sequence: TGTGCCAGCAGCTTAGCGCCAGGTGATGGCTATGGCTACACCTTC.

This clonotype occurred a few times. The V call is TRBV6-1, the J call TRBJ2-7; 11 bases are a match to TRBD2. V gave up 6 bases and J gave up 1 base; unmatched junction bases: 17. The CDR3 runs 19 residues. Germline-derived CDR1 and CDR2 are MNHNS and SASEGT. This CDR3 reads CASSPTSGGQLHPSYEQYF. DNA of the CDR3: TGTGCCAGCAGCCCTACTAGCGGGGGCCAACTCCACCCTTCCTACGAGCAGTACTTC.

The rearrangement uses TRBV20-1 and TRBJ2-5; weak D call: TRBD1 (6 bases). The germline V gene has CDR1 DFQATT and CDR2 SNEGSKA (reference sequence). CDR3 size: 15 residues. V was cut by 5 bases and J by 11 bases, with 27 bases left in between. The CDR3 nucleotides read TGCAGTGCTGAAACCGGGACACTGCATCTTGGAGAGCAGTACTTC. Its translation: CSAETGTLHLGEQYF.

This clonotype was counted once. The chain couples TRBV21-1 to TRBJ1-1; the D call of TRBD1 is as the table states it, not checked on the DNA. TRBV21-1 is termed a pseudogene. CDR3 length: 18 residues. The CDR3 here is CASSKRGSAPSLNTEAFF. The CDR3 nucleotides read TGTGCCAGCAGCAAACGGGGGTCGGCCCCCTCCTTGAACACTGAAGCTTTCTTT.

This sequence joins TRBV20-1 and TRBJ2-3, with D possibly being TRBD2 (5 bases). This CDR3 has 14 amino acids. Per the germline V gene, CDR1 is DFQATT and CDR2 is SNEGSKA (reference sequence). For the CDR3, the DNA is TGCAGCGCGGGTAGTCTTTCTAGCACAGATACGCAGTATTTT. It is translated as CSAGSLSSTDTQYF.

The chain carries TRBV4-2 and TRBJ2-5; a possible D gene is TRBD2 (6 bases). The CDR3 loop spans 20 amino acids. The germline V and J ends were trimmed by 0 bases and 3 bases, with 26 bases remaining between them. CDR1 LGHNA and CDR2 YNFKEQ come from the germline V gene. The CDR3 here is CASSQDARAGWTVEEETQYF. CDR3 in DNA: TGTGCCAGCAGCCAAGATGCCAGGGCGGGGTGGACCGTTGAAGAAGAGACCCAGTACTTC.

Details on this clonotype: A junction end diverges from the germline sequence, so it may reflect a read error. The CDR3 region is CASSFRGLRSTDTQYF. For the CDR3, the DNA is TGCGCCAGCAGTTTCCGGGGTCTTCGCTCCACAGATACGCAGTATTTT. The chain employs TRBV28 and TRBJ2-3; D is perhaps TRBD2 (5 bases). Per the germline V gene, CDR1 is MDHEN and CDR2 is SYDVKM. This CDR3 has 16 residues.

This clonotype was observed a few times. The chain uses TRBV4-2 and TRBJ2-4; 11 nucleotides match TRBD1. Germline CDR1 reads LGHNA; CDR2 reads YNFKEQ. V shed 2 bases, J shed 5 bases, and the junction held 8 bases outside the gene matches. The CDR3 loop spans 17 amino acids. CDR3 sequence reads: CASSQQRGQGGENIQYF. In DNA form, the CDR3 reads TGTGCCAGCAGCCAACAACGGGGACAGGGGGGGGAAAACATTCAGTACTTC.

This chain links TRBV5-1 with TRBJ1-1; D possibly corresponds to TRBD1 (5 bases). Germline CDR1 SGHRS, CDR2 YFSETQ. With 0 bases removed from V and 5 bases from J, the gap between germline ends came to 17 bases. The CDR3 covers 16 residues. CDR3 sequence reads: CASSLEGSGLGTEAFF. The DNA for the CDR3 is TGCGCCAGCAGCTTGGAGGGCTCAGGGCTGGGGACTGAAGCTTTCTTT.

V and J are TRBV27 and TRBJ2-3, with 9 bases lining up with TRBD1. The CDR3 loop spans 14 amino acids. The trim removed 8 bases at V and 3 bases at J, leaving 6 bases unmatched. Germline CDR1 is MNHEY and CDR2 is SMNVEV (reference sequence). CDR3 loop: CASQVDRGTDTQYF. CDR3 bases: TGTGCCAGCCAAGTGGACAGGGGAACAGATACGCAGTATTTT.

CDR3: CASSRQGWGLTPQHF. CDR3 nucleotide sequence: TGTGCCAGCAGTCGACAGGGATGGGGTCTTACGCCCCAGCATTTT. The V gene is TRBV12-3 or TRBV12-4, the J gene TRBJ1-5, with 7 bases aligning to TRBD1. The CDR3 loop spans 15 amino acids. V shed 5 bases, J shed 9 bases, and the junction held 13 bases outside the gene matches.

The V gene is TRBV10-3, the J gene TRBJ2-1, with 10 nucleotides matching TRBD2. V was clipped by 6 bases and J by 10 bases; unmatched bases: 9. Germline assignment: CDR1 ENHRY and CDR2 SYGVKD. The CDR3 covers 14 residues. CDR3 nucleotide sequence: TGTGCCATCAGCTCCGGGACTAGCGTGGAGGAGCAGTTCTTC. The encoded protein is CAISSGTSVEEQFF.

Only a few counts were recorded for this clonotype. This rearrangement joins TRBV3-1 to TRBJ1-2; no firm D call. CDR3 length equals 14 residues. The ends were cut back, 5 bases at V and 8 bases at J, with 18 bases in the middle. CDR1 is LGHDT and CDR2 is YNNKEL in the germline V gene (reference sequence). CDR3 in amino acids: CASSLTGPGDGYTF. Here the CDR3 DNA reads TGTGCCAGCAGCTTAACCGGACCCGGAGACGGCTACACCTTC.

This clonotype was seen only a few times. This chain links TRBV7-2 with TRBJ2-3; D is unresolved. Germline V gene sequence: CDR1 SGHTA, CDR2 FQGNSA. V shed 1 base and J shed 6 bases, with 11 bases lying between them. The CDR3 is made up of 14 amino acids. CDR3 protein: CASSLDLTGDTQYF. For the CDR3, the DNA is TGTGCCAGCAGCTTAGATCTAACTGGGGATACGCAGTATTTT.

This clonotype has just a few counts. The V and J genes are TRBV6-5 and TRBJ2-3; 7 bases match TRBD1. The J segment lost 2 bases and the V segment lost 2 bases, leaving 13 bases of the junction unmatched. Per the germline V gene, CDR1 is MNHEY and CDR2 is SVGAGI. The CDR3 spans 18 residues. The CDR3 loop is CASSYLEGQLKATDTQYF. CDR3 in DNA: TGTGCCAGCAGTTACCTCGAGGGACAGTTGAAAGCCACAGATACGCAGTATTTT.

This chain links TRBV20-1 with TRBJ2-7, with TRBD2 matching over 7 bases. The CDR3 spans 12 residues. Trimming cost V 1 base and J 6 bases; bases outside gene matches: 3. Germline CDR1 reads DFQATT; CDR2 reads SNEGSKA (reference sequence). In DNA form, the CDR3 reads TGCAGTGCTAGAGTGGTAGCGGGCGAGCAGTACTTC. Translation gives CSARVVAGEQYF.

The chain is built from TRBV10-3 and TRBJ2-3; 8 bases align to TRBD1. The CDR3 consists of 15 residues. Germline V gene data show CDR1 as ENHRY and CDR2 as SYGVKD. V lost 6 bases and J lost 4; bases outside the gene matches: 9. In DNA form, the CDR3 reads TGTGCCATCAGCGGGACAGGCCAGAGGGCAGATACGCAGTATTTT. It encodes CAISGTGQRADTQYF.

The sample holds many counts of this clonotype. The CDR3 DNA follows: TGTGCCAGCAGCGTCGGACAGGGATATGGCTACACCTTC. Its protein is CASSVGQGYGYTF. The chain employs TRBV9 and TRBJ1-2; TRBD1 agrees at 8 bases. The CDR3 sequence is 13 residues long. CDR1 and CDR2 (germline): SGDLS, YYNGEE. V lost 2 bases and J lost 5; bases outside the gene matches: 2.

The genes are TRBV5-1 and TRBJ2-6, with TRBD1 matching over 9 bases. V lost 2 bases, J lost 2 bases, and 11 bases stayed unmatched. Germline CDR1 is SGHRS and CDR2 is YFSETQ. The CDR3 is 19 amino acids. The CDR3 is CASSFQGTGRFTGANVLTF. CDR3 bases: TGCGCCAGCAGCTTTCAAGGGACAGGGCGCTTCACTGGGGCCAACGTCCTGACTTTC.

Only a few counts were recorded for this clonotype. The chain is built from TRBV6-1 and TRBJ2-7; D is perhaps TRBD1 or TRBD2 (5 bases each). Trimming took off 2 bases at V and 3 bases at J, with 11 bases between the two ends. The CDR3 spans 14 residues. CDR1 MNHNS and CDR2 SASEGT come from the germline V gene. CDR3 sequence reads: CASSERGTLYEQYF. CDR3 DNA sequence: TGTGCCAGCAGTGAAAGAGGGACCCTCTACGAGCAGTACTTC.

The V and J genes are TRBV29-1 and TRBJ2-1; 9 bases are shared with TRBD2. This CDR3 has 13 amino acids. The V gene's germline CDR1 is SQVTM and CDR2 ANQGSEA. V trimming: 7 bases; J trimming: 6 bases; junction bases outside the gene matches: 7. DNA for the CDR3: TGCAGCGCTGGGGCGGGGGGGATCAATGAGCAGTTCTTC. It yields the protein CSAGAGGINEQFF.

This chain joins TRBV6-2 or TRBV6-3 and TRBJ2-7, with D tentatively TRBD1 (6 bases). V lost 8 bases to trimming and J lost 3 bases, with 20 bases between them. The length of the CDR3 is 15 residues. CDR1 and CDR2 from the germline V gene are MNHEY and SVGEGT. The CDR3 region has the DNA TGTGCCAGCGTCCCCAGGGGAACACCGATCTACGAGCAGTACTTC. Translation: CASVPRGTPIYEQYF.

V usage is TRBV7-2 and J usage is TRBJ1-2; 7 nucleotides line up with TRBD1. Germline trimming cut 1 base from V and 10 bases from J; bases unmatched to any gene: 9. This CDR3 has 14 amino acids. CDR1 and CDR2 from the germline V gene are SGHTA and FQGNSA. The CDR3 loop reads CASSLGLQGLAYTF. For the CDR3, the DNA is TGTGCCAGCAGCTTAGGGTTACAGGGGTTAGCCTACACCTTC.

The chain links TRBV5-1 to TRBJ2-1; TRBD1 aligns across 8 bases. With the DNA end fitting TRBJ2-7 better, the J assignment may be wrong. The germline V gene encodes CDR1 SGHRS and CDR2 YFSETQ. This CDR3 is built from 14 residues. Written as DNA, the CDR3 is TGCGCCAGCAGCTTCCTACAGGGGGTAAATGAGCAGTACTTC. Translated: CASSFLQGVNEQYF.